This T cell receptor beta chain stems from a study of siplizumab effects on memory and regulatory T cells. The overall study: Paired mixed lymphocyte reactions were set up, with siplizumab at 1 ug/mL or without drug.

This table comes from immunoSEQ multiplex PCR, and its TCRdb copy is limited to in-frame clones, with some not included. The sample has 9,500 to 13,000 clones, 35% to 55% seen once. In the case of this clone: The antigen remains unidentified.

The germline CDR1 and CDR2 sequences are SEHNR and FQNEAQ (reference sequence). The V gene end was trimmed by 5 bases and the J gene end by 3 bases; junction bases not matched to a gene: 4. The CDR3 length is 14 residues. Researchers cocultured the mixed lymphocyte reaction cells at 37°C for approximately six days. The chain couples TRBV7-9 to TRBJ1-1; TRBD1 matches 9 bases. Material: CFSE-low (dividing) CD4+ T cells sorted from an allogeneic mixed lymphocyte reaction. The receptor comes from a human donor in good health; the cells came from an allogeneic mixed lymphocyte reaction. CDR3 in amino acids: CASSLWTGDTEAFF. The DNA of the CDR3 is TGTGCCAGCAGCCTGTGGACAGGGGACACTGAAGCTTTCTTT.